Shown below are 30 T cell receptor beta chains from a single sample sequenced in a study of beta chain features in type 1 diabetes. Study-level results: Within each of all four CD4+ subsets, Type 1 diabetes patients had TCRB CDR3s that were moderately but significantly shorter.

Of the isolated RNA, all was reverse transcribed, and so the sequenced material was expressed TCRB transcripts. Measured with immunoSEQ multiplex PCR; TCRdb has only the in-frame clones, and not every one. The data hold 300,000 or so clones, with around 9.3% observed a single time. Their antigens are not known. Sequenced: central memory CD4+ T cells from blood. Receptors were obtained from a man aged 25-45 years with type 1 diabetes.

This clone was recorded many times. The gene calls are TRBV28 and TRBJ2-1, with D unclear. This CDR3 is built from 15 residues. V dropped 1 base and J dropped 2 bases, with 9 bases sitting between them. Germline CDR1 MDHEN, CDR2 SYDVKM. The DNA for the CDR3 is TGTGCCAGCAGTTTATCTGCTACTACCTACAATGAGCAGTTCTTC. Its translation is CASSLSATTYNEQFF.

J is TRBJ1-4 and V is TRBV29-1; a weak D match, TRBD1 (6 bases). Trimming took 2 bases from V and 8 from J, leaving 18 bases between them. CDR3 length: 15 residues. Germline CDR1 SQVTM, CDR2 ANQGSEA. The CDR3 sequence: CSVEMQGLTEEKLFF. Here the CDR3 DNA reads TGCAGCGTTGAAATGCAGGGGCTCACGGAGGAAAAACTGTTTTTT.

The CDR3 protein is CASRAGTGGLDEQFF. CDR3 bases: TGCGCCAGCAGAGCCGGGACAGGGGGCTTGGATGAGCAGTTCTTC. The chain has TRBV5-1 and TRBJ2-1; 12 bases fit TRBD1. Per germline, CDR1 SGHRS and CDR2 YFSETQ. Trimming at V came to 5 bases and at J to 8 bases, leaving 8 bases not matched to a gene. The CDR3 totals 15 residues. The full variable domain, with the rest looked up from reference TRBV5-1 and TRBJ2-1, is KAGVTQTPRYLIKTRGQQVTLSCSPISGHRSVSWYQQTPGQGLQFLFEYFSETQRNKGNFPGRFSGRQFSNSRSEMNVSTLELGDSALYLCASRAGTGGLDEQFFGPGTRLTVL.

This clone came up a few times. The chain joins TRBV18 to TRBJ2-1; 8 nucleotides match TRBD2. The V gene end was trimmed by 0 bases and the J gene end by 5 bases; junction bases not matched to a gene: 3. The CDR3 length is 15 residues. Germline lookup yields CDR1 KGHSH and CDR2 LQKENI. The CDR3 protein is CASSPPSGEDNEQFF. DNA for the CDR3: TGTGCCAGCTCACCACCTAGCGGGGAGGACAATGAGCAGTTCTTC.

The rearrangement joins TRBV13 to TRBJ1-2; D is undetermined. Trimming took 8 bases from V and 1 from J, leaving 8 bases between them. This CDR3 is 12 amino acids long. Per germline, CDR1 PRHDT and CDR2 FYEKMQ (reference sequence). The CDR3 loop reads CASQRSNYGYTF. CDR3 coding DNA: TGTGCCAGCCAAAGAAGTAACTATGGCTACACCTTC. Looking up the rest from reference TRBV13 and TRBJ1-2 gives the full variable domain: AAGVIQSPRHLIKEKRETATLKCYPIPRHDTVYWYQQGPGQDPQFLISFYEKMQSDKGSIPDRFSAQQFSDYHSELNMSSLELGDSALYFCASQRSNYGYTFGSGTRLTVV.

This clone came up a few times. This sequence joins TRBV19 and TRBJ2-6, with D tentatively TRBD1 (6 bases). CDR1 and CDR2 (germline): LNHDA, SQIVND (reference sequence). The V end lost 1 base, the J end lost 0 bases, and 16 bases lay between the germline ends. This CDR3 spans 19 amino acids. DNA for the CDR3: TGTGCCAGTAGTATAGCCTGGGGCAGGGGAAGCTCTGGGGCCAACGTCCTGACTTTC. Its translation is CASSIAWGRGSSGANVLTF.

J is TRBJ1-1 and V is TRBV5-1; TRBD1 matches at 9 bases. Trimming cost V 4 bases and J 4 bases; bases outside gene matches: 5. Germline values: CDR1 SGHRS, CDR2 YFSETQ. This CDR3 region has 14 residues. The CDR3 loop is CASSRGTGTTEAFF. In DNA, the CDR3 is TGCGCCAGCAGCCGAGGGACAGGGACCACTGAAGCTTTCTTT.

This clone was observed a few times. The gene calls are TRBV28 and TRBJ2-5; TRBD2 matches at 9 bases. CDR1 is MDHEN, CDR2 SYDVKM, per germline. Losses at the gene ends were 4 bases for V and 1 base for J; bases not matched to a gene: 7. This CDR3 has 16 residues. The CDR3 reads CASSSHSGGLQETQYF. The CDR3 bases are TGTGCCAGCAGTTCTCATAGCGGGGGCCTCCAAGAGACCCAGTACTTC.

This clone was detected a few times. V gene TRBV5-1 combines with J gene TRBJ2-1, with 8 bases matching TRBD2. V was clipped by 9 bases and J by 5 bases; unmatched bases: 25. In germline, CDR1 is SGHRS, CDR2 YFSETQ. CDR3 length: 19 amino acids. As DNA, the CDR3 is TGCGCCACCTACCCGGACAGTTTGCCGGGTAGCGGGAAAAACAATGAGCAGTTCTTC. It codes for CATYPDSLPGSGKNNEQFF.

This clone was seen a few times. The gene calls are TRBV7-8 and TRBJ1-5; D gene ambiguous. The CDR3 is 14 residues long. Germline V lookup: CDR1 SGHVS, CDR2 FQNEAQ. Trimming took off 3 bases at V and 7 bases at J, with 13 bases between the two ends. Here the CDR3 reads CASSFRLMGQPQHF. The CDR3 DNA reads as TGTGCCAGCAGCTTCCGACTGATGGGCCAGCCCCAGCATTTT.

In this sample, this clone turned up a few times. V and J are TRBV7-9 and TRBJ2-7, with D perhaps TRBD1 or TRBD2 (5 bases each). Trimming removed 6 bases from V and 3 bases from J, with 12 bases in between. The CDR3 runs to 13 residues. CDR1 SEHNR and CDR2 FQNEAQ come from the germline V gene (reference sequence). The CDR3 is CASRGDGNYEQYF. CDR3 nucleotides: TGTGCCAGCAGGGGGGACGGCAACTACGAGCAGTACTTC.

The rearrangement uses TRBV6-6 and TRBJ1-2; 9 bases are a match to TRBD1. V was pared by 5 bases and J by 4 bases, with 5 bases of the junction left unmatched. Germline V CDR1 and CDR2: MNHNY, SVGAGI (reference sequence). The length of the CDR3 is 14 residues. The CDR3: CASSGRDRAYGYTF. The CDR3 DNA sequence: TGTGCCAGCAGTGGCCGGGACAGGGCCTATGGCTACACCTTC.

This chain links TRBV11-2 with TRBJ1-1, with TRBD1 as a possible D gene (5 bases). From germline, CDR1 is SGHAT and CDR2 FQNNGV. The CDR3 totals 16 residues. V lost 2 bases and J 3 bases, leaving 16 bases between the germline ends. CDR3 coding DNA: TGTGCCAGCAGCTTAAGGACCGGAGGGGCGGACACTGAAGCTTTCTTT. Its translation is CASSLRTGGADTEAFF.

In its sample, this clone was seen a few times. The rearrangement joins TRBV28 to TRBJ2-3; D ambiguous. CDR1 is MDHEN and CDR2 is SYDVKM in the germline V gene. V was cut by 7 bases and J by 2 bases, with 7 bases left in between. This CDR3 is 12 amino acids long. CDR3 in amino acids: CASTRDTDTQYF. CDR3 sequence (DNA): TGTGCCAGCACCCGAGACACAGATACGCAGTATTTT.

The gene calls are TRBV10-3 and TRBJ1-1; TRBD1 agrees at 7 bases. CDR1 ENHRY and CDR2 SYGVKD come from the germline V gene. The CDR3 consists of 13 residues. V shed 0 bases, J shed 8 bases, and the junction held 3 bases outside the gene matches. CDR3 loop: CAISESGDREAFF. CDR3 nucleotides: TGTGCCATCAGTGAGTCCGGGGACAGAGAAGCTTTCTTT.

This chain links TRBV30 with TRBJ1-4, with no clear D. The CDR3 is 12 residues long. Germline values: CDR1 GTSNPN, CDR2 SVGIG (reference sequence). Trimming pared 0 bases from V and 8 bases from J, leaving 7 bases between. CDR3 region: CAWSVRGEKLFF. The CDR3 coding sequence is TGTGCCTGGAGTGTGCGAGGGGAAAAACTGTTTTTT.

This chain connects TRBV15 to TRBJ1-6; 7 bases map to TRBD1. V dropped 3 bases and J dropped 7; count of bases not matched to a gene: 15. Germline CDR1 reads LNHNV; CDR2 reads YYDKDF (reference sequence). This CDR3 spans 18 amino acids. Written as DNA, the CDR3 is TGTGCCACCAGCAGTACCCGAGGACAGGCCCCGGGGAATTCACCCCTCCACTTT. Residues: CATSSTRGQAPGNSPLHF.

This clone has more than one count but fewer than ten. The rearrangement links TRBV9 to TRBJ2-5, with TRBD2 as a possible D gene (5 bases). The CDR3 sequence is 15 residues long. Trimming stripped 0 bases from V and 5 bases from J, with 14 bases between. Looked up from germline, CDR1 is SGDLS and CDR2 is YYNGEE. CDR3 bases: TGTGCCAGCAGCGTAGCCGGGATTGATTCGGAGACCCAGTACTTC. Translation: CASSVAGIDSETQYF.

V usage is TRBV6-5 and J usage is TRBJ2-3; possibly TRBD1 for D (5 bases). V was shortened by 4 bases and J by 2 bases, with 10 bases between the two germline ends. The CDR3 is 14 residues long. Germline CDR1 reads MNHEY; CDR2 reads SVGAGI. The CDR3: CASSSYGHTDTQYF. As DNA, the CDR3 is TGTGCCAGCAGTTCCTATGGACACACAGATACGCAGTATTTT.

As concerns this clone: At one end the junction does not follow the germline gene, possibly because of a read error. This chain links TRBV7-7 with TRBJ2-5; 8 bases match TRBD2. CDR1 is SSHAT, CDR2 FNYEAQ, per germline (reference sequence). CDR3 length equals 15 residues. CDR3 sequence: CASSLRTGGLETQYF. CDR3 coding DNA: TGTGCTAGCAGCTTACGAACGGGGGGGCTAGAGACCCAGTACTTC.

This clone has a count of ten or more. This chain connects TRBV18 to TRBJ1-1, with unresolved D. The CDR3 is made up of 12 amino acids. The V and J ends lost 6 bases and 1 base respectively, with 6 bases between them. The germline V gene has CDR1 KGHSH and CDR2 LQKENI. CDR3 residues: CASSEKNTEAFF. As DNA, the CDR3 is TGTGCCAGCTCCGAAAAGAACACTGAAGCTTTCTTT.

This clone was seen a few times. V is TRBV4-3 and J is TRBJ1-5, with D uncertain. This CDR3 contains 15 residues. Germline-derived CDR1 and CDR2 are LGHNA and YSLEER. V shed 0 bases and J shed 2 bases, with 8 bases lying between them. The CDR3 region is CASSQDLNGNQPQHF. The CDR3, as DNA: TGCGCCAGCAGCCAAGATCTTAACGGCAATCAGCCCCAGCATTTT.

This clone was recorded a few times. This sequence joins TRBV5-1 and TRBJ1-2; D is perhaps TRBD1 (5 bases). Germline V CDR1 and CDR2: SGHRS, YFSETQ. The V gene lost 3 bases and the J gene lost 1 base, with 13 bases spanning the gap. The CDR3 has 15 amino acids. The CDR3 DNA sequence: TGCGCCAGCAGCTCCCGGGACGGTGGTAACTATGGCTACACCTTC. As protein: CASSSRDGGNYGYTF.

Only a few counts were recorded for this clone. The chain uses TRBV9 and TRBJ1-5; TRBD1 is a possible D gene (6 bases). Trimming removed 5 bases at V and 0 bases at J, with 18 bases between. CDR1 and CDR2 from the germline V gene are SGDLS and YYNGEE. The CDR3 is made up of 17 amino acids. The CDR3 DNA is TGTGCCAGCAGTCGAGGGGGAGCGTCAGATAGCAATCAGCCCCAGCATTTT. As protein: CASSRGGASDSNQPQHF.

This clone was recorded at least ten times. The chain links TRBV11-2 to TRBJ2-4; D is perhaps TRBD1 (6 bases). Germline V gene data show CDR1 as SGHAT and CDR2 as FQNNGV. This CDR3 contains 13 residues. V gave up 5 bases and J gave up 6 bases, with 11 bases separating them. Written as DNA, the CDR3 is TGTGCCAGCAGCCTCGAAGGGGGAAACATTCAGTACTTC. It encodes CASSLEGGNIQYF.

There are a few counts of this clone. V usage is TRBV9 and J usage is TRBJ2-2; possibly TRBD2 for D (6 bases). Germline-derived CDR1 and CDR2 are SGDLS and YYNGEE. Trimming cost V 3 bases and J 1 base, with 13 bases left between them. This CDR3 has 16 amino acids. The CDR3 DNA is TGTGCCAGCAGCGCCCGACTAGGCGTGAACACCGGGGAGCTGTTTTTT. Protein: CASSARLGVNTGELFF.

This clone was picked up a small number of times. V usage is TRBV7-8 and J usage is TRBJ1-2; no firm D call. V lost 0 bases and J lost 2, with 28 bases in between. This CDR3 is built from 21 residues. CDR1 SGHVS and CDR2 FQNEAQ come from the germline V gene. The CDR3 DNA reads as TGTGCCAGCAGCTTAGCGCGGTTCCTTACGGAGGGCAATAATATGAACTATGGCTACACCTTC. Its translation is CASSLARFLTEGNNMNYGYTF.

This sequence joins TRBV9 and TRBJ2-3; TRBD2 matches 8 bases. Germline V CDR1 and CDR2: SGDLS, YYNGEE. Losses at the gene ends were 5 bases for V and 5 bases for J; bases not matched to a gene: 13. The CDR3 runs 16 residues. CDR3 amino acids: CASSPRVAGWEDTQYF. CDR3 nucleotide sequence: TGTGCCAGCAGTCCCCGGGTAGCGGGGTGGGAAGATACGCAGTATTTT.

The chain is built from TRBV30 and TRBJ2-3, with a tentative D call TRBD1 (5 bases). Trimming removed 1 base at V and 4 bases at J, with 15 bases between. The germline V gene has CDR1 GTSNPN and CDR2 SVGIG (reference sequence). This CDR3 comprises 15 residues. Written as DNA, the CDR3 is TGTGCCTGGAGTGATCGGGCAGGGATGCCAGATACGCAGTATTTT. Its protein product is CAWSDRAGMPDTQYF. The whole variable domain, filled in from reference TRBV30 and TRBJ2-3, reads SQTIHQWPATLVQPVGSPLSLECTVEGTSNPNLYWYRQAAGRGLQLLFYSVGIGQISSEVPQNLSASRPQDRQFILSSKKLLLSDSGFYLCAWSDRAGMPDTQYFGPGTRLTVL.

The chain links TRBV5-1 to TRBJ2-2; 8 bases are a match to TRBD1. V shed 6 bases, J shed 1 base, and the junction held 5 bases outside the gene matches. Germline V gene sequence: CDR1 SGHRS, CDR2 YFSETQ. The CDR3 has 15 amino acids. CDR3 bases: TGCGCCAGCAACCCGGGACAGGAGAACACCGGGGAGCTGTTTTTT. Amino acid sequence: CASNPGQENTGELFF.